This TCR beta chain appears in the sequencing data of a study of blood T cell repertoires in COVID-19. Turning to the study itself: Sites in the United States, Italy and Spain provided acute and convalescent COVID-19 samples.

This clone occurred a few times. From germline, CDR1 is MNHNS and CDR2 SASEGT. V was trimmed by 0 bases and J by 7 bases, leaving 12 bases between them. The CDR3 loop spans 14 amino acids. The method was immunoSEQ multiplex PCR; TCRdb's version includes in-frame clones alone and lacks a portion of them. The table lists approximately 240,000 clones, about nine tenths of them singletons. The V gene is TRBV6-1, the J gene TRBJ1-2; D may be TRBD1 (5 bases). The TCR originated in a woman aged 25 to 45 with acute COVID-19. The sample was PBMCs or T cells enriched from blood (not recorded which). The CDR3 protein is CASSEASQGGGYTF. DNA of the CDR3: TGTGCCAGCAGTGAAGCGTCTCAGGGAGGTGGCTACACCTTC.